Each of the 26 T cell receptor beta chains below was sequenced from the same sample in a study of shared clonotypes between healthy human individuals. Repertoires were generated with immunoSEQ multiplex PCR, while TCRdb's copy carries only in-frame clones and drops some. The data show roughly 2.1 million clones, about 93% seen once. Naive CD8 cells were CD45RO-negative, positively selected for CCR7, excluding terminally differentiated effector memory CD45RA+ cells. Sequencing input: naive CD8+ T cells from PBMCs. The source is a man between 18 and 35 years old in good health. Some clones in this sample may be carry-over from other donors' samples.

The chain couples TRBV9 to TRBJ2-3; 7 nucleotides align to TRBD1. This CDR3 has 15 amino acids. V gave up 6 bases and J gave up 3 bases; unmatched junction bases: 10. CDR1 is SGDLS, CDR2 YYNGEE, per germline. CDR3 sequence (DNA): TGTGCCAGCACCCCCGGACAGGTCAGGACAGATACGCAGTATTTT. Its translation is CASTPGQVRTDTQYF.

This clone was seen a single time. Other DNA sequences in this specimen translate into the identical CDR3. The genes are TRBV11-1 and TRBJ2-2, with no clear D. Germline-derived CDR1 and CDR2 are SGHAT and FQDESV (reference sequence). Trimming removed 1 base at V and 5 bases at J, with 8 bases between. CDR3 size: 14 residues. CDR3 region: CASSLGLGTGELFF. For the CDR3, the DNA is TGTGCCAGCAGCTTAGGACTCGGGACCGGGGAGCTGTTTTTT. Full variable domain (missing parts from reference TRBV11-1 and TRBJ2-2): EAEVAQSPRYKITEKSQAVAFWCDPISGHATLYWYRQILGQGPELLVQFQDESVVDDSQLPKDRFSAERLKGVDSTLKIQPAELGDSAMYLCASSLGLGTGELFFGEGSRLTVL.

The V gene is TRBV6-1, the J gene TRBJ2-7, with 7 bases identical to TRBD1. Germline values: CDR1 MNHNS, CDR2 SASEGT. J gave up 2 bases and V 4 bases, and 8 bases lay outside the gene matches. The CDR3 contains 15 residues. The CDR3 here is CASSGGQWATYEQYF. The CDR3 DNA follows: TGTGCCAGCAGTGGGGGACAGTGGGCGACCTACGAGCAGTACTTC.

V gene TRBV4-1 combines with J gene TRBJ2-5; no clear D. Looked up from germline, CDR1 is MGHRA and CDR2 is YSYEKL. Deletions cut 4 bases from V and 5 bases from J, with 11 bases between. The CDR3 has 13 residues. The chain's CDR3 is CASSRPEGETQYF. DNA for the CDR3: TGCGCCAGCAGCCGCCCTGAAGGGGAGACCCAGTACTTC.

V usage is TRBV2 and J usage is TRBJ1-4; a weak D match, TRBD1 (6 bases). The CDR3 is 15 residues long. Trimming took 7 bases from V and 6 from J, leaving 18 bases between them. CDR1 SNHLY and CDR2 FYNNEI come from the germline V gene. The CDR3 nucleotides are TGTGCCAGCACGAACCCGACAGGTTCTTATGAAAAACTGTTTTTT. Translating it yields CASTNPTGSYEKLFF.

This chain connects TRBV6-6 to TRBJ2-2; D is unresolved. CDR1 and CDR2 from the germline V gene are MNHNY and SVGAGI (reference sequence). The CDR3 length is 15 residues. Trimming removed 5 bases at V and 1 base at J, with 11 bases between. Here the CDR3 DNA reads TGTGCCAGCAGTGGGGATGACTTGAACACCGGGGAGCTGTTTTTT. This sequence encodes CASSGDDLNTGELFF.

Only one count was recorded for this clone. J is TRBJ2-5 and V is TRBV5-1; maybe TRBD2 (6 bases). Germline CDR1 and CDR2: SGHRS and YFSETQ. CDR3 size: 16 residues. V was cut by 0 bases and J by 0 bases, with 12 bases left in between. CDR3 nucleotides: TGCGCCAGCAGCTTGGGGCAGGGAGGAAACCAAGAGACCCAGTACTTC. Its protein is CASSLGQGGNQETQYF.

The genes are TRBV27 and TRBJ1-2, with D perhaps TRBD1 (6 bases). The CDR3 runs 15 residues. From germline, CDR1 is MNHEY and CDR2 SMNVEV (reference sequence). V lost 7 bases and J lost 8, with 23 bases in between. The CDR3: CASTTFGGPYQGYTF. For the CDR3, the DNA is TGTGCCAGCACCACGTTCGGGGGCCCCTATCAAGGCTACACCTTC.

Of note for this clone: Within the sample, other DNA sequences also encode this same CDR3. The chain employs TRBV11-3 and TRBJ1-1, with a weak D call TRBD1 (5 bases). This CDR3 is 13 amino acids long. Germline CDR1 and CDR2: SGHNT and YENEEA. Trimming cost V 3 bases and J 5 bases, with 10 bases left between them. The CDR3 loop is CASSLGRGTEAFF. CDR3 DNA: TGTGCCAGCAGCTTGGGTCGGGGGACTGAAGCTTTCTTT.

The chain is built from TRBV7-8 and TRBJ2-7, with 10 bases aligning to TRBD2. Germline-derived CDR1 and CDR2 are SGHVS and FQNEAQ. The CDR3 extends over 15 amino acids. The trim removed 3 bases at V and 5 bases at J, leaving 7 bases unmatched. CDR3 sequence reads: CASSLRLAGVHEQYF. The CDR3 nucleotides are TGTGCCAGCAGCTTGCGGCTAGCGGGAGTCCACGAGCAGTACTTC. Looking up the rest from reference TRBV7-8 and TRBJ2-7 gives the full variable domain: GAGVSQSPRYKVAKRGQDVALRCDPISGHVSLFWYQQALGQGPEFLTYFQNEAQLDKSGLPSDRFFAERPEGSVSTLKIQRTQQEDSAVYLCASSLRLAGVHEQYFGPGTRLTVT.

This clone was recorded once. This chain's CDR3 is CASIARTGQGTYNEQFF. The DNA of the CDR3 is TGTGCCAGCATTGCGAGAACTGGACAGGGCACCTACAATGAGCAGTTCTTC. This chain joins TRBV28 and TRBJ2-1; TRBD1 agrees at 8 bases. V was pared by 7 bases and J by 2 bases, with 13 bases of the junction left unmatched. Per the germline V gene, CDR1 is MDHEN and CDR2 is SYDVKM. The CDR3 extends over 17 amino acids.

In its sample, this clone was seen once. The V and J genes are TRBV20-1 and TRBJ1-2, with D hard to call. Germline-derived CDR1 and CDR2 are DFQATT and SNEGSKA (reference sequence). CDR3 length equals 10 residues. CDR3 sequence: CGRGQPVDTF. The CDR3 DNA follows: TGCGGGCGTGGCCAGCCTGTGGACACCTTC.

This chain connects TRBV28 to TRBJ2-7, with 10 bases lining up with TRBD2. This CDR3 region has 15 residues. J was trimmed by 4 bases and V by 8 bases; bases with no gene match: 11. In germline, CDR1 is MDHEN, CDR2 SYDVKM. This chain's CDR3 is CASRGLAVSLYEQYF. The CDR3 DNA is TGTGCCAGCCGCGGACTAGCGGTGAGTCTGTACGAGCAGTACTTC. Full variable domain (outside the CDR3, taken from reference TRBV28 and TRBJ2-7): DVKVTQSSRYLVKRTGEKVFLECVQDMDHENMFWYRQDPGLGLRLIYFSYDVKMKEKGDIPEGYSVSREKKERFSLILESASTNQTSMYLCASRGLAVSLYEQYFGPGTRLTVT.

In DNA form, the CDR3 reads TGTGCCAGCAGCGTAAGGACTGACGGGGATACGCAGTATTTT. This codes for CASSVRTDGDTQYF. The chain couples TRBV9 to TRBJ2-3; a possible D gene is TRBD2 (5 bases). V was clipped by 1 base and J by 6 bases, with 12 bases between them. Germline CDR1 is SGDLS and CDR2 is YYNGEE. This CDR3 contains 14 residues.

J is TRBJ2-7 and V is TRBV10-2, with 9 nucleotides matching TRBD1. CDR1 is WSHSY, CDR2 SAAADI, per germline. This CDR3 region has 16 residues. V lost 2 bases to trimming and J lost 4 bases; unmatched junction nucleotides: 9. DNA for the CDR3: TGCGCCAGCAGTGAGGGCTCACCACAGGGGGCTTACGAGCAGTACTTC. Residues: CASSEGSPQGAYEQYF.

In nucleotides, the CDR3 is TGCGCCAGCAGCCAAGAGTCTAGCGGGAGTGAGGATACGCAGTATTTT. Its translation: CASSQESSGSEDTQYF. The chain is built from TRBV4-1 and TRBJ2-3; TRBD2 agrees at 10 bases. V lost 0 bases to trimming and J lost 6 bases; unmatched junction nucleotides: 6. Germline V lookup: CDR1 MGHRA, CDR2 YSYEKL. The CDR3 sequence is 16 residues long.

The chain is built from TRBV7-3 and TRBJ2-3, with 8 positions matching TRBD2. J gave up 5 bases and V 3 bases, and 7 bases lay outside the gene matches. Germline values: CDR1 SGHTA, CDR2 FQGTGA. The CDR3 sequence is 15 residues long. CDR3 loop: CASSFLAGKIDTQYF. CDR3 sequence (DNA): TGTGCCAGCAGCTTTTTAGCGGGGAAAATAGATACGCAGTATTTT. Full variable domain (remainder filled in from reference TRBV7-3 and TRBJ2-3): GAGVSQTPSNKVTEKGKYVELRCDPISGHTALYWYRQSLGQGPEFLIYFQGTGAADDSGLPNDRFFAVRPEGSVSTLKIQRTERGDSAVYLCASSFLAGKIDTQYFGPGTRLTVL.

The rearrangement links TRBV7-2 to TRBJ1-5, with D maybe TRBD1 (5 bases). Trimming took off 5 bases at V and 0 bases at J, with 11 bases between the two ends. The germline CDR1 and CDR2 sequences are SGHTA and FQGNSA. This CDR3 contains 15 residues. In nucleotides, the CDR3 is TGTGCCAGCAGCCCTCGGACAAATAGCAATCAGCCCCAGCATTTT. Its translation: CASSPRTNSNQPQHF.

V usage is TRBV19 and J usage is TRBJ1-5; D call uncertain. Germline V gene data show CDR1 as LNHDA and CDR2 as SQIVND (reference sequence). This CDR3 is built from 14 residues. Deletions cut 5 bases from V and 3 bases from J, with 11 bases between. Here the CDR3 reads CASSGKENNQPQHF. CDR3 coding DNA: TGTGCCAGTAGTGGTAAGGAGAACAATCAGCCCCAGCATTTT.

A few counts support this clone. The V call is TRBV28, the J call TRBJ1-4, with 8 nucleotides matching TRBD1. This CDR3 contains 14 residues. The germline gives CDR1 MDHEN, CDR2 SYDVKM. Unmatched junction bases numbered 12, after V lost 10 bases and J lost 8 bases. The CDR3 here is CATPQGALWEKLFF. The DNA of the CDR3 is TGTGCCACCCCCCAGGGGGCCTTATGGGAAAAACTGTTTTTT.

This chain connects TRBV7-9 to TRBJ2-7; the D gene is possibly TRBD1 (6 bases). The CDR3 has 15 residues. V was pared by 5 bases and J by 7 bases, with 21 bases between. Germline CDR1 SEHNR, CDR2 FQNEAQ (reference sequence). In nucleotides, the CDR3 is TGTGCCAGCAGCAGCCGGGACACCCTAAATGGGGAGCAGTACTTC. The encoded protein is CASSSRDTLNGEQYF.

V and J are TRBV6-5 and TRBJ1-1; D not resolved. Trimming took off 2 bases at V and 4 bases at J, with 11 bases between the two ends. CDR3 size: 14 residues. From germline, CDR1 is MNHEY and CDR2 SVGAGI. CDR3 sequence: CASSYDPMGTEAFF. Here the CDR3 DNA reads TGTGCCAGCAGTTACGACCCGATGGGCACTGAAGCTTTCTTT.

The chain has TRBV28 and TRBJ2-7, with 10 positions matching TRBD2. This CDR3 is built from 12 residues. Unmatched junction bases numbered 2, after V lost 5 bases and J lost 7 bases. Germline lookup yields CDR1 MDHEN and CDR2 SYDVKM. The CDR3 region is CASSPGLAEQYF. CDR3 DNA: TGTGCCAGCAGTCCGGGACTAGCGGAGCAGTACTTC.

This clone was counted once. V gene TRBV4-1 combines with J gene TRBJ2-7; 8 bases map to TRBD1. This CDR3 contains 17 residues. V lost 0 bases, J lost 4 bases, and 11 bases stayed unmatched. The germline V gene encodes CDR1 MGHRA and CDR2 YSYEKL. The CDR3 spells CASSQETGGTKEYEQYF. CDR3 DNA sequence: TGCGCCAGCAGCCAAGAAACAGGGGGGACGAAGGAATACGAGCAGTACTTC.

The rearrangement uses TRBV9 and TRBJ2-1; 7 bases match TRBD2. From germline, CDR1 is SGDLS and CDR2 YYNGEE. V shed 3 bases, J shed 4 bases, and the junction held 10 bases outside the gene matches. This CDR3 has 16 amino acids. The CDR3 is CASSEGTGREYNEQFF. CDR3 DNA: TGTGCCAGCAGCGAGGGAACGGGGAGGGAGTACAATGAGCAGTTCTTC.

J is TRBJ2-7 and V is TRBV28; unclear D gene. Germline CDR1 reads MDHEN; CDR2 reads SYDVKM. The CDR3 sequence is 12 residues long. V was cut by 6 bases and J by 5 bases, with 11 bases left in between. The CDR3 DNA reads TGTGCCAGCAGCCGCCGACCAGACGAGCAGTACTTC. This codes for CASSRRPDEQYF.